This TCR beta chain came from a study of blood T cell repertoires in COVID-19. Only in-frame clones appear in the TCRdb table, and some are missing; sequencing was by immunoSEQ multiplex PCR. This sample has hundreds of thousands of clones, with 75% to 85% found just once. In germline, CDR1 is MDHEN, CDR2 SYDVKM. CDR3 size: 17 residues. Trimming stripped 5 bases from V and 1 base from J, with 20 bases between. The chain couples TRBV28 to TRBJ1-1, with D possibly TRBD1 on 6 matching bases. The source material was peripheral blood. The sequence came from a human donor in a cohort sampled during active COVID-19. The CDR3 region has the DNA TGTGCCAGCAGTATCATGGGTGGCGGGGGGCCGAACACTGAAGCTTTCTTT. This codes for CASSIMGGGGPNTEAFF.